One and the same sample provided the 18 T cell receptor beta chains below, sequenced in a study of cytomegalovirus exposure and HLA in healthy donors. Use of 60 Vbeta and 13 Jbeta primers characterized the PCR. The table came from immunoSEQ multiplex PCR; TCRdb's copy has only in-frame clones and leaves some out. The table lists around 130,000 clones, approximately 80% of them singletons. Material: PBMCs. The source is a woman between 18 and 29 years old in good health and CMV-seropositive.

The chain has TRBV25-1 and TRBJ2-2; 14 nucleotides match TRBD2. The trim removed 4 bases at V and 8 bases at J, leaving 6 bases unmatched. Germline lookup yields CDR1 MGHDK and CDR2 SYGVNS. The CDR3 covers 16 residues. The CDR3 region has the DNA TGTGCCAGCAGTGCCACGACTAGCGGGGGGGCTGGGGAGCTGTTTTTT. Amino acids: CASSATTSGGAGELFF. The full variable domain, rest sourced from reference TRBV25-1 and TRBJ2-2, is EADIYQTPRYLVIGTGKKITLECSQTMGHDKMYWYQQDPGMELHLIHYSYGVNSTEKGDLSSESTVSRIRTEHFPLTLESARPSHTSQYLCASSATTSGGAGELFFGEGSRLTVL.

The rearrangement links TRBV28 to TRBJ1-6; D is possibly TRBD1 (6 bases). The V end lost 6 bases, the J end lost 9 bases, and 21 bases lay between the germline ends. Germline CDR1 is MDHEN and CDR2 is SYDVKM. The CDR3 runs to 16 residues. The CDR3: CASRGIGGGPGSPLHF. The CDR3 region has the DNA TGTGCCAGCAGGGGCATAGGGGGGGGCCCCGGTTCACCCCTCCACTTT. The complete variable domain, with remaining parts taken from reference TRBV28 and TRBJ1-6, reads DVKVTQSSRYLVKRTGEKVFLECVQDMDHENMFWYRQDPGLGLRLIYFSYDVKMKEKGDIPEGYSVSREKKERFSLILESASTNQTSMYLCASRGIGGGPGSPLHFGNGTRLTVT.

The chain carries TRBV10-2 and TRBJ2-1, with TRBD2 matching over 10 bases. The CDR3 loop spans 18 amino acids. Germline CDR1 and CDR2: WSHSY and SAAADI. With V trimmed by 8 bases and J by 0 bases, 13 bases remained unmatched. The CDR3 region is CASFRLAGALGSYNEQFF. DNA of the CDR3: TGCGCCAGCTTCCGGCTAGCGGGGGCCCTCGGCTCCTACAATGAGCAGTTCTTC.

V is TRBV2 and J is TRBJ2-2, with 12 nucleotides matching TRBD2. Looked up from germline, CDR1 is SNHLY and CDR2 is FYNNEI. Trimming at V came to 3 bases and at J to 6 bases, leaving 14 bases not matched to a gene. The CDR3 is made up of 19 amino acids. The CDR3 is CASSELGTSGLSSAGELFF. In DNA, the CDR3 is TGTGCCAGCAGTGAGCTCGGGACTAGCGGGTTATCATCGGCCGGGGAGCTGTTTTTT.

The chain combines TRBV28 with TRBJ2-7; D gene unclear. Germline values: CDR1 MDHEN, CDR2 SYDVKM. The ends were cut back, 6 bases at V and 5 bases at J, with 17 bases in the middle. The CDR3 consists of 14 residues. The DNA of the CDR3 is TGTGCCAGCAGGCGCCTTTTACCCATGGACGAGCAGTACTTC. Its protein product is CASRRLLPMDEQYF.

The V and J genes are TRBV10-2 and TRBJ2-3; 8 bases are a match to TRBD2. Germline CDR1 and CDR2: WSHSY and SAAADI. The length of the CDR3 is 14 residues. With V trimmed by 8 bases and J by 0 bases, 4 bases remained unmatched. CDR3 DNA sequence: TGCGCCAGCCTACTAGCGGATAGCACAGATACGCAGTATTTT. It codes for CASLLADSTDTQYF.

The chain recombines TRBV7-6 with TRBJ1-1, with a tentative D call TRBD1 (5 bases). The CDR3 runs to 14 residues. From germline, CDR1 is SGHVS and CDR2 FNYEAQ. Trimming took off 1 base at V and 6 bases at J, with 12 bases between the two ends. CDR3 DNA sequence: TGTGCCAGCAGCTTAGGCCAGGGTGACCCTGAAGCTTTCTTT. This encodes CASSLGQGDPEAFF.

The V call is TRBV6-5, the J call TRBJ1-2; tentative D call: TRBD1 (6 bases). The V end lost 6 bases, the J end lost 8 bases, and 19 bases lay between the germline ends. CDR1 is MNHEY and CDR2 is SVGAGI in the germline V gene. The CDR3 is 14 residues long. CDR3 coding DNA: TGTGCCAGCAGACAGGGCCTCCTGGGAGACGGCTACACCTTC. This encodes CASRQGLLGDGYTF.

The V and J genes are TRBV28 and TRBJ1-2, with 10 bases identical to TRBD1. The CDR3 is 14 amino acids. The germline CDR1 and CDR2 sequences are MDHEN and SYDVKM. The V gene end was trimmed by 7 bases and the J gene end by 5 bases; junction bases not matched to a gene: 7. This CDR3 is CASTYGTGVYGYTF. As DNA, the CDR3 is TGTGCCAGCACCTACGGGACAGGGGTTTATGGCTACACCTTC.

The chain has TRBV6-1 and TRBJ2-4; the D gene is possibly TRBD2 (6 bases). Germline CDR1 reads MNHNS; CDR2 reads SASEGT. The CDR3 is made up of 11 amino acids. V was pared by 3 bases and J by 10 bases, with 7 bases between. For the CDR3, the DNA is TGTGCCAGCAGTGATGGGGGGATTCAGTACTTC. Protein: CASSDGGIQYF.

V is TRBV6-1 and J is TRBJ1-2, with 7 nucleotides matching TRBD1. Looked up from germline, CDR1 is MNHNS and CDR2 is SASEGT. This CDR3 is 12 amino acids long. Trimming at V came to 6 bases and at J to 2 bases, leaving 0 bases not matched to a gene. The CDR3 sequence: CASRQGNYGYTF. CDR3 DNA: TGTGCCAGCAGACAGGGGAACTATGGCTACACCTTC.

With respect to this clone: This sample includes further DNA sequences coding for the same CDR3. This rearrangement joins TRBV6-1 to TRBJ2-7; maybe TRBD2 (6 bases). Germline CDR1 MNHNS, CDR2 SASEGT. V was trimmed by 8 bases and J by 2 bases, leaving 10 bases between them. The CDR3 totals 12 residues. CDR3 in DNA: TGTGCCAGCGGTACGGGGGCCTACGAGCAGTACTTC. It codes for CASGTGAYEQYF.

This chain joins TRBV9 and TRBJ1-1; 7 bases agree with TRBD1. The CDR3 length is 15 residues. Germline V lookup: CDR1 SGDLS, CDR2 YYNGEE. After removal of 4 bases from V and 0 bases from J, the junction contained 6 bases not matched to a gene. CDR3 nucleotides: TGTGCCAGCAGCAGGGGACAGACCGTGAACACTGAAGCTTTCTTT. Protein sequence: CASSRGQTVNTEAFF.

This chain connects TRBV27 to TRBJ1-5; TRBD1 matches 7 bases. Germline CDR1 is MNHEY and CDR2 is SMNVEV (reference sequence). V lost 3 bases and J lost 4; bases outside the gene matches: 6. CDR3 length: 15 amino acids. The CDR3 reads CASSLGAGGNQPQHF. The CDR3 DNA follows: TGTGCCAGCAGTTTGGGTGCAGGGGGGAATCAGCCCCAGCATTTT.

V usage is TRBV6-6 and J usage is TRBJ1-6; the match to TRBD1 covers 9 bases. From germline, CDR1 is MNHNY and CDR2 SVGAGI (reference sequence). The CDR3 runs to 14 residues. V was clipped by 7 bases and J by 8 bases; unmatched bases: 6. Here the CDR3 reads CASNNRGRDSPLHF. CDR3 coding DNA: TGTGCCAGCAATAACAGGGGGCGAGATTCACCCCTCCACTTT.

The CDR3: CASSERVIPATGSDGYTF. CDR3 nucleotides: TGTGCCAGCAGTGAAAGGGTCATCCCGGCGACAGGGTCTGATGGCTACACCTTC. The chain combines TRBV25-1 with TRBJ1-2; 7 nucleotides align to TRBD1. V shed 2 bases, J shed 6 bases, and the junction held 18 bases outside the gene matches. Germline V CDR1 and CDR2: MGHDK, SYGVNS. This CDR3 is 18 amino acids long.

V usage is TRBV12-2 and J usage is TRBJ1-2; TRBD1, the D gene given by the table, was not confirmed from the DNA. TRBV12-2 is a pseudogene segment. This CDR3 is 14 amino acids long. In nucleotides, the CDR3 is TGTGCAAGTCGCTTAAGGACAGCTAACTATGGCTACACCTTC. This sequence encodes CASRLRTANYGYTF.

This rearrangement joins TRBV6-5 to TRBJ2-2; no firm D call. The CDR3 has 13 residues. The V end was cut by 5 bases, the J end by 7 bases, with 11 bases between. The germline gives CDR1 MNHEY, CDR2 SVGAGI. CDR3 region: CASSESSVGELFF. As DNA, the CDR3 is TGTGCCAGCAGTGAATCGTCGGTCGGGGAGCTGTTTTTT.